Below, one TCR beta chain is given with its context. Assay: immunoSEQ multiplex PCR; the TCRdb copy retains only in-frame clones and omits some. This sample has 40,000 to 45,000 clones, with 92% found just once. The record originates from a study of ipilimumab plus nivolumab after autologous stem cell transplantation. The ends lost 5 bases at V and 4 bases at J; junction bases unmatched: 8. The CDR3 contains 14 residues. From germline, CDR1 is SGHTA and CDR2 FQGTGA. The clonotype comes from a male donor with multiple myeloma. This chain links TRBV7-3 with TRBJ2-7, with 7 nucleotides matching TRBD2. The sequencing here drew on PBMCs, taken in a trial of ipilimumab plus nivolumab as post-transplant consolidation. Written as DNA, the CDR3 is TGTGCCAGCAGCCCCGGCGGGGGATCTTACGAGCAGTACTTC. Translated: CASSPGGGSYEQYF. The whole variable domain, remainder taken from reference TRBV7-3 and TRBJ2-7, is GAGVSQTPSNKVTEKGKYVELRCDPISGHTALYWYRQSLGQGPEFLIYFQGTGAADDSGLPNDRFFAVRPEGSVSTLKIQRTERGDSAVYLCASSPGGGSYEQYFGPGTRLTVT.